This entry is about one T cell receptor beta chain. Profiling relied on immunoSEQ multiplex PCR, and the TCRdb table lists in-frame clones only, not all of them. The sample consists of about 240,000 clones, approximately 83% of them appearing once. The CDR3 extends over 13 amino acids. Trimming shortened V by 2 bases and J by 4 bases, and 8 bases separated the two germline ends. Germline assignment: CDR1 SNHLY and CDR2 FYNNEI. This entry comes from a study of blood T cell repertoires in COVID-19. The source material was peripheral blood. This TCR derives from a young man who had recovered from COVID-19. V and J are TRBV2 and TRBJ1-1; unclear D gene. The CDR3 DNA reads as TGTGCCAGCAGTGAACAAAGCGGCACTGAAGCTTTCTTT. It translates to CASSEQSGTEAFF. Complete variable domain (other parts from reference TRBV2 and TRBJ1-1): EPEVTQTPSHQVTQMGQEVILRCVPISNHLYFYWYRQILGQKVEFLVSFYNNEISEKSEIFDDQFSVERPDGSNFTLKIRSTKLEDSAMYFCASSEQSGTEAFFGQGTRLTVV.